These 26 T cell receptor beta chains originate from one sample sequenced in a study of cytomegalovirus exposure and HLA in healthy donors. PCR primers comprised 60 Vbeta and 13 Jbeta primers. Sequenced by immunoSEQ multiplex PCR; TCRdb stores in-frame clones only, minus some. The sample holds about 190,000 clones, just under 75% seen once. The material sequenced was PBMCs. The receptors were gathered from a young woman in good health and CMV-seropositive.

This chain links TRBV28 with TRBJ2-7, with TRBD2 matching over 7 bases. The CDR3 has 14 residues. Trimming took 2 bases from V and 2 from J; bases not matched to a gene: 3. Germline V CDR1 and CDR2: MDHEN, SYDVKM. Here the CDR3 reads CASSLGAGPYEQYF. In DNA, the CDR3 is TGTGCCAGCAGTTTAGGAGCGGGACCCTACGAGCAGTACTTC.

This chain joins TRBV2 and TRBJ1-6; D ambiguous. Germline V lookup: CDR1 SNHLY, CDR2 FYNNEI. This CDR3 contains 12 residues. Trimming pared 4 bases from V and 7 bases from J, leaving 5 bases between. The CDR3 DNA sequence: TGTGCCAGCAGTGTGAGCAATTCACCCCTCCACTTT. The encoded protein is CASSVSNSPLHF.

The chain uses TRBV19 and TRBJ1-1; possibly TRBD1 for D (6 bases). V lost 1 base and J 8 bases, leaving 11 bases between the germline ends. The length of the CDR3 is 13 residues. Germline values: CDR1 LNHDA, CDR2 SQIVND (reference sequence). CDR3 sequence (DNA): TGTGCCAGTAGTATAGGAGATCAGGGGGAAGCTTTCTTT. Its translation is CASSIGDQGEAFF.

V usage is TRBV29-1 and J usage is TRBJ1-2; 7 positions agree with TRBD1. J lost 2 bases, V lost 6 bases, and 3 bases had no gene match. The V gene's germline CDR1 is SQVTM and CDR2 ANQGSEA. This CDR3 comprises 12 residues. The CDR3 DNA sequence: TGCAGCGTGATGACAGGGAACTATGGCTACACCTTC. Protein product: CSVMTGNYGYTF.

The chain couples TRBV6-1 to TRBJ2-1, with D tentatively TRBD1 (6 bases). Germline V gene data show CDR1 as MNHNS and CDR2 as SASEGT. V lost 5 bases to trimming and J lost 8 bases, with 19 bases between them. CDR3 size: 15 residues. Here the CDR3 DNA reads TGTGCCAGCAGTCTACAGGGTCTCAACGCCGATGAGCAGTTCTTC. Translation gives CASSLQGLNADEQFF.

V usage is TRBV19 and J usage is TRBJ2-1; the match to TRBD2 covers 7 bases. The CDR3 length is 13 residues. V lost 3 bases, J lost 8 bases, and 4 bases stayed unmatched. Per the germline V gene, CDR1 is LNHDA and CDR2 is SQIVND (reference sequence). Here the CDR3 DNA reads TGTGCCAGTAGTATTTCTAGCGGACATGAGCAGTTCTTC. This translates into CASSISSGHEQFF. Combining the CDR3 with reference TRBV19 and TRBJ2-1 gives the whole variable domain DGGITQSPKYLFRKEGQNVTLSCEQNLNHDAMYWYRQDPGQGLRLIYYSQIVNDFQKGDIAEGYSVSREKKESFPLTVTSAQKNPTAFYLCASSISSGHEQFFGPGTRLTVL.

This sequence joins TRBV11-1 and TRBJ1-1, with D unclear. The CDR3 consists of 13 residues. Trimming took off 0 bases at V and 5 bases at J, with 7 bases between the two ends. CDR1 and CDR2 from the germline V gene are SGHAT and FQDESV (reference sequence). The CDR3 DNA follows: TGTGCCAGCAGCTTAGCCCCGGGAACTGAAGCTTTCTTT. Its protein product is CASSLAPGTEAFF.

This clone has only a few counts. The V gene is TRBV6-6, the J gene TRBJ1-1, with D unresolved. In germline, CDR1 is MNHNY, CDR2 SVGAGI (reference sequence). V lost 4 bases and J 1 base, leaving 13 bases between the germline ends. This CDR3 is built from 15 residues. In nucleotides, the CDR3 is TGTGCCAGCAGTTTCACAACAAACAAGAACACTGAAGCTTTCTTT. Translated, it gives CASSFTTNKNTEAFF.

This clone was recorded once. The J gene is TRBJ2-3, the V gene TRBV6-1; 7 positions agree with TRBD2. V lost 1 base, J lost 4 bases, and 14 bases stayed unmatched. Germline V gives CDR1 MNHNS, CDR2 SASEGT. The CDR3 consists of 18 residues. The CDR3 loop is CASSEVLAGLVGADTQYF. In nucleotides, the CDR3 is TGTGCCAGCAGTGAAGTCTTAGCGGGCCTGGTGGGGGCAGATACGCAGTATTTT.

The chain combines TRBV5-1 with TRBJ1-2; 10 bases align to TRBD1. Unmatched junction bases numbered 5, after V lost 4 bases and J lost 2 bases. The CDR3 is 15 amino acids. The germline CDR1 and CDR2 sequences are SGHRS and YFSETQ. As DNA, the CDR3 is TGCGCCAGCAGCCGGCGGGACAGGGGCAACTATGGCTACACCTTC. Translated, it gives CASSRRDRGNYGYTF.

This chain uses TRBV5-4 with TRBJ2-5, with 11 bases lining up with TRBD1. Matching the DNA end better, TRBJ2-7 makes the J call doubtful. The CDR3 length is 16 residues. CDR1 is SGHNT and CDR2 is YYREEE in the germline V gene (reference sequence). The chain's CDR3 is CASSSVFGTGGNEQYF. CDR3 in DNA: TGTGCCAGCAGCTCTGTCTTCGGGACAGGGGGGAACGAGCAGTACTTC.

The V call is TRBV27, the J call TRBJ2-3, with TRBD2 as a possible D gene (6 bases). V lost 5 bases to trimming and J lost 0 bases, with 6 bases between them. Germline V gene data show CDR1 as MNHEY and CDR2 as SMNVEV (reference sequence). This CDR3 has 13 amino acids. The CDR3 is CASSSGSTDTQYF. CDR3 nucleotides: TGTGCCAGCAGTAGCGGGAGCACAGATACGCAGTATTTT.

This rearrangement joins TRBV5-1 to TRBJ2-7, with D perhaps TRBD2 (6 bases). CDR1 is SGHRS, CDR2 YFSETQ, per germline. V shed 4 bases and J shed 6 bases, with 14 bases lying between them. There are 13 residues in the CDR3. This CDR3 reads CASSPSPGVEQYF. The CDR3 DNA follows: TGCGCCAGCAGCCCCAGCCCGGGGGTCGAGCAGTACTTC.

V gene TRBV6-5 combines with J gene TRBJ1-5; possible D gene TRBD1, 5 bases. The CDR3 runs to 16 residues. Between the trimmed V and J ends, which lost 4 bases and 4 bases, there was a span of 17 bases. Germline V gene lookup returns CDR1 MNHEY and CDR2 SVGAGI. In DNA form, the CDR3 reads TGTGCCAGCAGTTCAGGACAAACAGGCAGGAATCAGCCCCAGCATTTT. It codes for CASSSGQTGRNQPQHF.

This clone occurred a few times. J is TRBJ2-1 and V is TRBV28, with 16 bases fitting TRBD2. This CDR3 region has 15 residues. Germline CDR1 is MDHEN and CDR2 is SYDVKM. J lost 13 bases, V lost 4 bases, and 7 bases had no gene match. The DNA of the CDR3 is TGTGCCAGCAGTTCCGGGACTAGCGGGAGGGGAAGCCAGTTCTTC. Protein sequence: CASSSGTSGRGSQFF. Full variable domain (outside the CDR3, taken from reference TRBV28 and TRBJ2-1): DVKVTQSSRYLVKRTGEKVFLECVQDMDHENMFWYRQDPGLGLRLIYFSYDVKMKEKGDIPEGYSVSREKKERFSLILESASTNQTSMYLCASSSGTSGRGSQFFGPGTRLTVL.

V and J are TRBV28 and TRBJ2-7; the D gene is possibly TRBD1 (6 bases). The CDR3 consists of 14 residues. V was clipped by 5 bases and J by 4 bases, with 15 bases between them. The germline CDR1 and CDR2 sequences are MDHEN and SYDVKM. As DNA, the CDR3 is TGTGCCAGCAGTCCACAGGGACGGTCATACGAGCAGTACTTC. Protein product: CASSPQGRSYEQYF.

V and J are TRBV28 and TRBJ2-7; D might be TRBD2 (5 bases). Germline values: CDR1 MDHEN, CDR2 SYDVKM. The CDR3 extends over 17 amino acids. V shed 6 bases and J shed 2 bases, with 23 bases lying between them. The DNA for the CDR3 is TGTGCCAGCAGGTCAACTCTGCGGGTAGACACCACCTACGAGCAGTACTTC. Amino acid sequence: CASRSTLRVDTTYEQYF.

This chain uses TRBV4-1 with TRBJ2-1; maybe TRBD2 (6 bases). V shed 0 bases and J shed 4 bases, with 13 bases lying between them. The CDR3 has 16 residues. From germline, CDR1 is MGHRA and CDR2 YSYEKL. CDR3 loop: CASSQDFAREYNEQFF. As DNA, the CDR3 is TGCGCCAGCAGCCAAGACTTCGCTCGGGAGTACAATGAGCAGTTCTTC.

This chain links TRBV2 with TRBJ2-7, with 7 positions matching TRBD1. The CDR3 sequence is 12 residues long. CDR1 is SNHLY and CDR2 is FYNNEI in the germline V gene. V shed 7 bases, J shed 6 bases, and the junction held 6 bases outside the gene matches. The CDR3 loop is CASNRGFGEQYF. In nucleotides, the CDR3 is TGTGCCAGCAACAGGGGTTTCGGCGAGCAGTACTTC. The full variable domain, completed using reference TRBV2 and TRBJ2-7, is EPEVTQTPSHQVTQMGQEVILRCVPISNHLYFYWYRQILGQKVEFLVSFYNNEISEKSEIFDDQFSVERPDGSNFTLKIRSTKLEDSAMYFCASNRGFGEQYFGPGTRLTVT.

The chain employs TRBV7-9 and TRBJ1-1; TRBD1 is a possible D gene (6 bases). Germline V gene data show CDR1 as SEHNR and CDR2 as FQNEAQ (reference sequence). CDR3 length: 13 residues. The ends were cut back, 5 bases at V and 5 bases at J, with 12 bases in the middle. CDR3: CASSVQGWTEAFF. The CDR3, as DNA: TGTGCCAGCAGCGTTCAGGGGTGGACTGAAGCTTTCTTT.

Here the CDR3 DNA reads TGTGCCAGCAGCTTGGTTGCGGGAGTGCATGAGCAGTTCTTC. This translates into CASSLVAGVHEQFF. V and J are TRBV5-4 and TRBJ2-1; 7 positions match TRBD2. The CDR3 is 14 amino acids. CDR1 and CDR2 from the germline V gene are SGHNT and YYREEE (reference sequence). The junction had 5 bases not matched to a gene; V was cut back by 0 bases and J by 8 bases.

This clone is a singleton in its sample. The chain employs TRBV7-2 and TRBJ2-1, with TRBD2 matching 8 bases. Looked up from germline, CDR1 is SGHTA and CDR2 is FQGNSA. The CDR3 extends over 17 amino acids. Germline trimming cut 7 bases from V and 2 bases from J; bases unmatched to any gene: 13. CDR3 coding DNA: TGTGCCAGCAACCAAGAATTGATAGCGGGGCCCTACAATGAGCAGTTCTTC. Protein: CASNQELIAGPYNEQFF. The full variable domain, in which reference TRBV7-2 and TRBJ2-1 provide the parts outside the CDR3, is GAGVSQSPSNKVTEKGKDVELRCDPISGHTALYWYRQSLGQGLEFLIYFQGNSAPDKSGLPSDRFSAERTGGSVSTLTIQRTQQEDSAVYLCASNQELIAGPYNEQFFGPGTRLTVL.

The chain links TRBV7-2 to TRBJ1-4, with TRBD1 matching 9 bases. The V segment lost 6 bases and the J segment 7 bases; nucleotides outside the gene matches: 6. The germline CDR1 and CDR2 sequences are SGHTA and FQGNSA. The CDR3 loop spans 14 amino acids. The CDR3 here is CASSPQGASEKLFF. The CDR3 DNA reads TGTGCCAGCAGTCCACAGGGGGCTAGTGAAAAACTGTTTTTT.

This rearrangement joins TRBV15 to TRBJ1-2, with 8 bases matching TRBD1. The CDR3 spans 16 residues. V lost 3 bases to trimming and J lost 4 bases; unmatched junction nucleotides: 10. CDR1 is LNHNV, CDR2 YYDKDF, per germline (reference sequence). The CDR3 protein is CATSSDRDRGSYGYTF. The DNA of the CDR3 is TGTGCCACCAGCAGTGACCGCGACAGGGGAAGCTATGGCTACACCTTC.

In its sample, this clone was seen a few times. This sequence joins TRBV4-2 and TRBJ2-1, with 9 bases that match TRBD2. Germline V gives CDR1 LGHNA, CDR2 YNFKEQ. This CDR3 has 15 residues. After removal of 1 base from V and 3 bases from J, the junction contained 1 base not matched to a gene. CDR3 nucleotides: TGTGCCAGCAGCCAAGCTAGCGGGAACTACAATGAGCAGTTCTTC. Translated: CASSQASGNYNEQFF.

This clone was detected a few times. The chain joins TRBV6-1 to TRBJ2-5, with 8 bases lining up with TRBD1. The J call may be in error: the DNA end matches TRBJ2-7 better. CDR3 size: 14 residues. The V gene's germline CDR1 is MNHNS and CDR2 SASEGT. CDR3 region: CASSGSRDRNEQYF. The CDR3 DNA follows: TGTGCCAGCAGTGGGTCCCGGGACAGGAACGAGCAGTACTTC.